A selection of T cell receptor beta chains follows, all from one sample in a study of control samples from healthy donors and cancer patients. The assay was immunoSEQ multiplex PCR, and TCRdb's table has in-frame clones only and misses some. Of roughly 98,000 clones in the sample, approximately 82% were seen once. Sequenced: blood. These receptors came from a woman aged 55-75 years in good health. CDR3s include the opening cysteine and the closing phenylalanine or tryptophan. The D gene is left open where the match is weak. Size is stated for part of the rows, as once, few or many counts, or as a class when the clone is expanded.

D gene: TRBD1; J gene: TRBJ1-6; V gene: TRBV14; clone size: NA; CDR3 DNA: TGTGCCAGCAGCATTACAGGGGTTGGGTCACCCCTCCACTTT; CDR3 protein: CASSITGVGSPLHF
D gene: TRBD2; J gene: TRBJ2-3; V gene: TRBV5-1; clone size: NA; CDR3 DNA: TGCGCCAGCACAGGCGGGGCTAGCGGACCCACAGATACGCAGTATTTT; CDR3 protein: CASTGGASGPTDTQYF
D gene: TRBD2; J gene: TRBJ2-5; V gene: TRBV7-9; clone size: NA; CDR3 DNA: TGTGCCAGCAGCCCCATAGCGGGGGGTTGGGAGACCCAGTACTTC; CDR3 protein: CASSPIAGGWETQYF
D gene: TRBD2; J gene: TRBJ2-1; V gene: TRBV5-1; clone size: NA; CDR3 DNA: TGCGCCAGCACTAGCGGGTACAATGAGCAGTTCTTC; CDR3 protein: CASTSGYNEQFF
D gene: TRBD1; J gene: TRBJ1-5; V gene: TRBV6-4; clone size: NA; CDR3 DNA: TGTGCCAGCAGTTCACTACCACCAGGGGGTGGGCACAATCAGCCCCAGCATTTT; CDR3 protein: CASSSLPPGGGHNQPQHF
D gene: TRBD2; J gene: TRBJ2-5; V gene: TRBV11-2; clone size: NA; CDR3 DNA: TGTGCCAGCAGCTTCGGGGGGGCAGAGACCCAGTACTTC; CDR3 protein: CASSFGGAETQYF
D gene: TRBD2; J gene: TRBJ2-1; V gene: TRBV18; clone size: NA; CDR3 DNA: TGTGCCAGCTCACCGCCTAGCGGGGGGATCTACAATGAGCAGTTCTTC; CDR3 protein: CASSPPSGGIYNEQFF
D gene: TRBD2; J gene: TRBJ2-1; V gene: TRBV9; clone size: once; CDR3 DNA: TGTGCCAGCAGCCCGGGACTAGGCTCCGTTAACAATGAGCAGTTCTTC; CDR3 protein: CASSPGLGSVNNEQFF
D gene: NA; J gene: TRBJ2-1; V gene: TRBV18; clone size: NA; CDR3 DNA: TGTGCCAGCTCACGGACCGATTCCTACAATGAGCAGTTCTTC; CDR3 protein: CASSRTDSYNEQFF
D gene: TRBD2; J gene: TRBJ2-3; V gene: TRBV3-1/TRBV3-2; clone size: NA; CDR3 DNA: TGTGCCAGCAGCCAGAGCGGGGGGGATACGCAGTATTTT; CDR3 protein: CASSQSGGDTQYF
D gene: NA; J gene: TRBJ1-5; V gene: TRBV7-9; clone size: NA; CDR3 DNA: TGTGCCAGCAGCTTAGGTGGGGGAGCGCAGCCCCAGCATTTT; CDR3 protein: CASSLGGGAQPQHF
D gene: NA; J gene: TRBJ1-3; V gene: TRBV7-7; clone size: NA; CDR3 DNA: TGTGCTAGCAGCTTAGCCCCTCCCACCATATATTTT; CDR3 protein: CASSLAPPTIYF
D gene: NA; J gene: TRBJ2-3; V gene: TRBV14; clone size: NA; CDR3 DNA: TGTGCCAGCAGCCAAGATCTTTGGACCGTCCCCGGCCATACGCAGTATTTT; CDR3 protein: CASSQDLWTVPGHTQYF
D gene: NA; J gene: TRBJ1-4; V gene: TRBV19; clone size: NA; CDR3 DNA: TGTGCCAGTAGTAAACCCGGGACGGGTAATGAAAAACTGTTTTTT; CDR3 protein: CASSKPGTGNEKLFF
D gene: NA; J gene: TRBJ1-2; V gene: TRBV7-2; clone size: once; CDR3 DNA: TGTGCCAGCAGCTTCAGTACGAACTATGGCTACACCTTC; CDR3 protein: CASSFSTNYGYTF
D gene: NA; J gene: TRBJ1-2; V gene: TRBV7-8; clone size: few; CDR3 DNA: TGTGCCAGCAGCTTAGGAGGATATGGCTACACCTTC; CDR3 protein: CASSLGGYGYTF
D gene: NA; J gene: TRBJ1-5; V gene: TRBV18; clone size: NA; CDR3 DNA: TGTGCCAGCTCACCTGGAGGTAATAGCAATCAGCCCCAGCATTTT; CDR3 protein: CASSPGGNSNQPQHF
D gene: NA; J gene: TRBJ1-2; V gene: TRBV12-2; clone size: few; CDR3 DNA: TGTGCAAGTCGCCCACTGACAGGGGGCTATGGCTACACCTTC; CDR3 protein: CASRPLTGGYGYTF
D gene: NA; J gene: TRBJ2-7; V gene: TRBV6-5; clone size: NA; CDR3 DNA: TGTGCCAGCAGTTACTCGGTCAGACTCACCTACGAGCAGTACTTC; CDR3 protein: CASSYSVRLTYEQYF
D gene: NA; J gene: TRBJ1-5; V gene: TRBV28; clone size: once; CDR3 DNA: TGTGCCGATGGCGGTGGAACCGGCAATCAGCCCCAGCATTTT; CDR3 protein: CADGGGTGNQPQHF
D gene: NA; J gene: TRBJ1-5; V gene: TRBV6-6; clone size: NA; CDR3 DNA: TGTGCCATCGGCGGGACGATCGTGGAGCCCCAGCATTTT; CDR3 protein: CAIGGTIVEPQHF
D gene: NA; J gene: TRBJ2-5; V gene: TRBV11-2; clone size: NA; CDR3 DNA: TGTGCCAGCAGCTTCCAAAAACAGGGAGGAGAGACCCAGTACTTC; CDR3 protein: CASSFQKQGGETQYF
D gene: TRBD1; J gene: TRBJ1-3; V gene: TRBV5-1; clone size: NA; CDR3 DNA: TGCGCCAGCAGCGTGACAGGGGGATCATCAGGAAACACCATATATTTT; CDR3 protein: CASSVTGGSSGNTIYF
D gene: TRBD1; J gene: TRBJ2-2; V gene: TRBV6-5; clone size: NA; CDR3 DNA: TGTGCCAGCAGCCTTAGACAGGGGCACACCGGGGAGCTGTTTTTT; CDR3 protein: CASSLRQGHTGELFF
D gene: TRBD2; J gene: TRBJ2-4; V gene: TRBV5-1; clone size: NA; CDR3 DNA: TGCGCCAGCAGCCCTGGCAGCGGGAGTGGCATTCAGTACTTC; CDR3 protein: CASSPGSGSGIQYF
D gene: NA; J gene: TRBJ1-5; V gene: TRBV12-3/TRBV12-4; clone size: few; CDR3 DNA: TGTGCCAGCAGCTTAGGGGGTGGTCAGCCCCAGCATTTT; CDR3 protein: CASSLGGGQPQHF
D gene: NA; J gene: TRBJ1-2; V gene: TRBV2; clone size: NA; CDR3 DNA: TGTGCCAGCAGTGAACAAAGTAACTATGGCTACACCTTC; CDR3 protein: CASSEQSNYGYTF
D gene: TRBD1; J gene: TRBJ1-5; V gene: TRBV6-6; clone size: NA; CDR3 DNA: TGTGCCAGCAGTTACGGGGGACAGGACCATCAGCCCCAGCATTTT; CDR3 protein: CASSYGGQDHQPQHF
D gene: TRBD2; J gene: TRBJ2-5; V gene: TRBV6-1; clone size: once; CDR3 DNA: TGTGCCAGCAGTGGTGCGGGAGGGCTAAGTAAGGAAGAGACCCAGTACTTC; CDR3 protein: CASSGAGGLSKEETQYF
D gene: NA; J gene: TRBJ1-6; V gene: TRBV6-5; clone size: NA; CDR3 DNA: TGTGCCAGCAGTAAACTCAAGCCCCTCCACTTT; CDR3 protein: CASSKLKPLHF
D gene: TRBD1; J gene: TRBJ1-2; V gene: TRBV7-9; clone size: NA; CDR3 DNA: TGTGCCAGCAGCTTAAGGGACAGGGCCCCAAGGGCCTATGGCTACACCTTC; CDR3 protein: CASSLRDRAPRAYGYTF
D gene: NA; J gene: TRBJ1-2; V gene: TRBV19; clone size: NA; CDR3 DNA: TGTGCCAGACCTTCTCGGACGGAGAACATCTATGGCTACACCTTC; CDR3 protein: CARPSRTENIYGYTF
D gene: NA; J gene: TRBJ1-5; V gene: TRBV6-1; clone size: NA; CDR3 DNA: TGTGCCAGCAGTGAAAGACGGCTGGGGTGGGGCAATCAGCCCCAGCATTTT; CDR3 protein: CASSERRLGWGNQPQHF
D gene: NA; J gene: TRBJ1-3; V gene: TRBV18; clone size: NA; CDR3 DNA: TGTGCCAGCTCACCACCGACAGGTGGGACTGGAAACACCATATATTTT; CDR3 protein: CASSPPTGGTGNTIYF
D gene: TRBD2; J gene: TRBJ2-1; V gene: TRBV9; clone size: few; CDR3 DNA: TGTGCCAGCAGCGTACCCGGGACTAGCGGGAGCGAGCAGTTCTTC; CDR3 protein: CASSVPGTSGSEQFF
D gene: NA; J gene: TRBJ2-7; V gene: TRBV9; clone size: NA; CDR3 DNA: TGTGCCAGCAGCGTAGCTACAGGGACAAACTACGAGCAGTACTTC; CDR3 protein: CASSVATGTNYEQYF
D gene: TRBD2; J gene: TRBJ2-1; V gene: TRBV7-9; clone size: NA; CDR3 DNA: TGTGCCAGCAGTGGGACTAGCGGATACAATGAGCAGTTCTTC; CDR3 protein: CASSGTSGYNEQFF
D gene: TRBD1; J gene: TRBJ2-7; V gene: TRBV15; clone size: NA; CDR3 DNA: TGTGCCACCAGCAGAGGGGCTGTGGGACAGGGGATCTACGAGCAGTACTTC; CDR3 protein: CATSRGAVGQGIYEQYF
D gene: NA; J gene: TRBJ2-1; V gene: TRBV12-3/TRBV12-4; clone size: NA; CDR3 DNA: TGTGCCAGCAACAAAGGACTTAGTGATGAGCAGTTCTTC; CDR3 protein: CASNKGLSDEQFF
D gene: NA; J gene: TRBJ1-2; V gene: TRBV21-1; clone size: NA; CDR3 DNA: TGTGCCAGCAGCAAAGTCCAGGACCCTGGGGGCTACACCTTC; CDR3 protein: CASSKVQDPGGYTF
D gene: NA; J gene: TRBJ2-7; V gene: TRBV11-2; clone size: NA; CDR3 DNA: TGTGCCAGCAGCACAGGGGGGGACAGACGCTACGAGCAGTACTTC; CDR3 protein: CASSTGGDRRYEQYF
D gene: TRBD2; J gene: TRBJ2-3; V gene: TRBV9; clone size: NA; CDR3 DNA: TGTGCCAGCAGCGCCCGCATAGCGGGGGAACTTACGCAGTATTTT; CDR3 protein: CASSARIAGELTQYF
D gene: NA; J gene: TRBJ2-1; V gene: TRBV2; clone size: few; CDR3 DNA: TGTGCCAGCAGTGCAAATACAAATGAGCAGTTCTTC; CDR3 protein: CASSANTNEQFF
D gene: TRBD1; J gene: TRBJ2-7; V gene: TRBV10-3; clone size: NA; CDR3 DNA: TGTGCCATCAGGAATGACAGGGAACACGAGCAGTACTTC; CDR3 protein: CAIRNDREHEQYF
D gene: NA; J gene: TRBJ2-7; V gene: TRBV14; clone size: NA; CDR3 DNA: TGTGCCAGCAGCCAAGATCGGAACTCCTACGAGCAGTACTTC; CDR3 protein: CASSQDRNSYEQYF
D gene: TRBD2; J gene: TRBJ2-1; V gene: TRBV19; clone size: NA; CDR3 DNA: TGTGCCAGTAGTAAGACTAGCGTGGGCAATGAGCAGTTCTTC; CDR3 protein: CASSKTSVGNEQFF
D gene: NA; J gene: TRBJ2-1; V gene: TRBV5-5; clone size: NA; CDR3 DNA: TGTGCCAGCAGTGGGGGGAGTTCTCACAATGAGCAGTTCTTC; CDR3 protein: CASSGGSSHNEQFF
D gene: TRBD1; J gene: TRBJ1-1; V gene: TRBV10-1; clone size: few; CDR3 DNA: TGCGCCAGCAGTGCGGCGGACAGGGGAGGAAACACTGAAGCTTTCTTT; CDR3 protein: CASSAADRGGNTEAFF